This entry is about one TCR beta chain. In its sample, this clone was seen many times. This receptor's antigen is unknown. The read falls 3 residues short of the CDR3 end, and the missing part is taken from the germline J gene. The sample comes from a study of T cell clonality in common variable immunodeficiency (dated by TCRdb to the mid-2010s). V is clipped by 5 bases and J by 4 bases, and the sequence between their germline boundaries is 12 bases long. CDR1 and CDR2 are read off the germline V gene as SGHTA and FQGNSA. Taken from cysteine to phenylalanine, the CDR3 has 13 residues. The DNA has 30 bases, all within the CDR3, and is read from base 1. The full study reports these points: Correlations of repertoire features with clinical complications were constrained by heterogeneity among patients within the CVID cohort. Reportedly, TCRbeta sequences from CVID had fewer deletions and N-nucleotide insertions, and highly modified clones with 13 or more V deletions were absent from CVID. Compared with healthy controls, CVID subjects showed increased TCRbeta clonality (t-test p = 0.018), a feature most characteristic of about a third of subjects. It was noted by the authors that sequencing of the repertoires of T cell subpopulations would be needed to clarify the cause of the increased clonality in CVID. Even though DNA input was equal, the average per sample came to some 82,000 unique sequences for controls compared with roughly 30,000 for CVID samples. CVID subjects shared fewer TCRbeta clones with each other than healthy controls did (p < 0.0001).

For sequencing input, CVID and control samples contributed equivalent amounts of genomic DNA. For every sample, a 60 bp segment covering the rearranged TCRbeta CDR3 region was amplified and then sequenced. The immunoSEQ assay, a bias-corrected multiplex PCR combined with high-throughput sequencing, was used for TCRbeta amplification. Per the source publication's procedure: Every unique nucleotide sequence counted as a clone and was annotated with V, D and J genes, copy number and frequency. Sequences were labeled productive if in frame, and non-productive if out of frame or containing stop codons. As previously described, clonality was computed from Shannon's entropy. The predicted amino acid sequences of productive clones were used to derive mean CDR3 Kyte-Doolittle hydropathy. Scaled V gene usage was hierarchically clustered using Manhattan distance and complete linkage with the R hclust function. Sharing of clones by CDR3 amino acid sequence was evaluated by resampling 12 repertoires per group over 100 rounds. The repertoires were screened for some 69 published EBV-specific TCRbeta sequences and some 250 published CMV-specific TCRbeta sequences. A couple of CVID samples yielding fewer than 10,000 sequences were excluded from analysis, leaving over 35 CVID repertoires. Not all clones reach the TCRdb copy of this immuneACCESS table, which keeps in-frame sequences only. Checked studies attribute under half of the gap to unresolved V genes and leave the rest unexplained. Clonal size and the V and J genes are those of that table, whereas D and trimming came from the DNA. This sample includes 40,000 to 45,000 clones, and none of them was observed just once. The top ten clonotypes cover about 10% of the sample.

Most of the CVID patients and most of the healthy controls were of Caucasian heritage. Heparinized peripheral whole blood samples of about 5 to 8 ml were obtained from each donor. Genomic DNA from adults with common variable immune deficiency (CVID) and from healthy adult controls was used for sequencing of TCRbeta CDR3 repertoires. There were approximately 22 healthy adult volunteers in the control group (roughly twelve female and ten or so male), ranging in age from about 23 to 66 years, with a mean age of approximately 34. Diluted blood was density-centrifuged over Hypaque 1077 or Ficoll-Paque to isolate peripheral blood mononuclear cells. Genomic DNA was obtained from unsorted mononuclear cells through either Qiagen column purification or a centrifugation-based method.

The origin of this receptor is a person between 18 and 75 years old in good health. This sequence uses TRBV7-2 and TRBJ2-7; a tentative D call is TRBD1 (6 bases match). Material: peripheral blood mononuclear cells. The part of the CDR3 DNA that was read is TGTGCCAGCAGCCCGGGACAACTTTACGAG. Its translation is CASSPGQLYE. The whole CDR3 protein is CASSPGQLYEQYF.